This T cell receptor (beta chain) was retrieved from a study of early T cells in non-severe SARS-CoV-2 infection. TCRdb independently ran MiXCR on the 5' RACE reads; one entry per CDR3 protein. Found here are approximately 71,000 distinct CDR3 sequences, under 15% of them singletons; the top ten hold around 2.9%. The J segment lost 1 base and the V segment lost 6 bases, leaving 9 bases of the junction unmatched. Germline lookup yields CDR1 LNHDA and CDR2 SQIVND (reference sequence). CDR3 length: 17 residues. This receptor was taken from an adult who was a healthcare worker with PCR-confirmed SARS-CoV-2 infection or an uninfected control (not recorded which). The chain is built from TRBV19 and TRBJ1-6; 7 bases are a match to TRBD1. The sequencing here drew on whole blood, taken at baseline. The CDR3 coding sequence is TGTGCCAGTAGCCGTGTGGCAGGGGGATCCTATAATTCACCCCTCCACTTT. Its translation is CASSRVAGGSYNSPLHF.